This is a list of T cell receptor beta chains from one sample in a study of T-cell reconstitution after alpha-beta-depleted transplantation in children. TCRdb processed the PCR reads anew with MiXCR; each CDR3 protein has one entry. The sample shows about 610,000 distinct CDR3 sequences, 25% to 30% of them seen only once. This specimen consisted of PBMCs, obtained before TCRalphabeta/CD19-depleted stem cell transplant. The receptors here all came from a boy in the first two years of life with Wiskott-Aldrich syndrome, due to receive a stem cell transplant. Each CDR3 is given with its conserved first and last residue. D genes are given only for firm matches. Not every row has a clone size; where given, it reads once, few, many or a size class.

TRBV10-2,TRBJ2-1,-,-,TGCGCCAGCAGTGATAATTGGGGAGGCGATGAGCAGTTCTTC,CASSDNWGGDEQFF
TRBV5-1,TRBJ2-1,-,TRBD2,TGTGCCAGCAGCTTAGCGGGAGGGCGTTTCAATGAGCAGTTCTTC,CASSLAGGRFNEQFF
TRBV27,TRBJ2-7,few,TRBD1,TGTGCCAGCAGTTTGGACAGGGTTCGCCCAACCTACGAGCAGTACTTC,CASSLDRVRPTYEQYF
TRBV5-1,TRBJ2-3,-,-,TGCGCCAGCAGCCCCGCGGAGTTTAGGACAGATACGCAGTATTTT,CASSPAEFRTDTQYF
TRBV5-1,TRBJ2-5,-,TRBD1,TGCGCCAGCAGCCTTTGGGACAGCCTCCAAGAGACCCAGTACTTC,CASSLWDSLQETQYF
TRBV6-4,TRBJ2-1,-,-,TGTGCCAGCAGTGAGGAGAGGACGAGGGTCAATGAGCAGTTCTTC,CASSEERTRVNEQFF
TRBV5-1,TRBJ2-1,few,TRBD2,TGCGCCAGCAGCTTGACTAGCGGGACCCGGAATGAGCAGTTCTTC,CASSLTSGTRNEQFF
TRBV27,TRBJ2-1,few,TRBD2,TGTGCCAGCAGCCGGACTAGCGGGAGAGCGGATGAGCAGTTCTTC,CASSRTSGRADEQFF
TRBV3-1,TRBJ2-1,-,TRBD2,TGTGCCAGCAGCCGACAAGCGGGAGGTCTTTTGGGTAATGAGCAGTTCTTC,CASSRQAGGLLGNEQFF
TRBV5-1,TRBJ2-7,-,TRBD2,TGCGCCAGCAGCTTTTTCACTAGCGGGAAAGACCGGTACTTC,CASSFFTSGKDRYF
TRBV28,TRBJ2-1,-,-,TGTGCCAGCATTTCGCGACACAATGAGCAGTTCTTC,CASISRHNEQFF
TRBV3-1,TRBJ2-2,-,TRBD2,TGTGCCACCGGGAGGACCGACACCGGGGAGCTGTTTTTT,CATGRTDTGELFF
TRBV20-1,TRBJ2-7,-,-,TGCAGTGCTAGAATCGGGGGGCAAAGGACCTACGAGCAGTACTTC,CSARIGGQRTYEQYF
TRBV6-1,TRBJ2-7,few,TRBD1,TGTGCCAGCAGTGGTAGGGACAGGGGGCACTACGAGCAGTACTTC,CASSGRDRGHYEQYF
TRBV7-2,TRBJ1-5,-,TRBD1,TGTGCCAGCAGCGCCGGGCCCCAGACAGGGTACCAGCATTTT,CASSAGPQTGYQHF
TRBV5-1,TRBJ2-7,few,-,TGCGCCAGCAGCTCCGTAGGGAGTTTTTACGAGCAGTACTTC,CASSSVGSFYEQYF
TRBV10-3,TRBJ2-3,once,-,TGTGCCATCAGTACCGGGACAGATACGCAGTATTTT,CAISTGTDTQYF
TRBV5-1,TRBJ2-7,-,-,TGCGCCAGCAGCCACGAGTCTGGAGGGCAGTACTTC,CASSHESGGQYF
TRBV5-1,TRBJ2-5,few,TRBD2,TGCGCCAGCAGCCGAATAACAGGACTAGCGGGCGAGACCCAGTACTTC,CASSRITGLAGETQYF
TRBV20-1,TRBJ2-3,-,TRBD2,TGCAGTGCTAGATCGGGACTAGCGGCCACAGATACGCAGTATTTT,CSARSGLAATDTQYF
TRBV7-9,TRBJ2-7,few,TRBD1,TGTGCCAGCAGCAGCACGGACAGGGTGATCTACGAGCAGTACTTC,CASSSTDRVIYEQYF
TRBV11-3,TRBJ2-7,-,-,TGTGCCAGCAGCTTTATGGGAGCCTACGAGCAGTACTTC,CASSFMGAYEQYF
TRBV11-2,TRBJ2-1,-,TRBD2,TGTGCCAGCAGCTCCTCCCTAACTAGCGGGAGAAGTACTGAGCAGTTCTTC,CASSSSLTSGRSTEQFF
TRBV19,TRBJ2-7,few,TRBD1,TGTGCCAGTAGTGTGGACAGGGGAGGAAGAAACGAGCAGTACTTC,CASSVDRGGRNEQYF
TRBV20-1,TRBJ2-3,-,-,TGCAGTGCTGGAGCCGTCCTTGGGGGAGATACGCAGTATTTT,CSAGAVLGGDTQYF
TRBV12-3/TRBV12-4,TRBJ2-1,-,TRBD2,TGTGCCAGCAGTTTATCTCGGACTAGCGGCTACAATGAGCAGTTCTTC,CASSLSRTSGYNEQFF
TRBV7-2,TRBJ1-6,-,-,TGTGCCAGCAGCTTAGGCAGGGTGAGCAATTCACCCCTCCACTTT,CASSLGRVSNSPLHF